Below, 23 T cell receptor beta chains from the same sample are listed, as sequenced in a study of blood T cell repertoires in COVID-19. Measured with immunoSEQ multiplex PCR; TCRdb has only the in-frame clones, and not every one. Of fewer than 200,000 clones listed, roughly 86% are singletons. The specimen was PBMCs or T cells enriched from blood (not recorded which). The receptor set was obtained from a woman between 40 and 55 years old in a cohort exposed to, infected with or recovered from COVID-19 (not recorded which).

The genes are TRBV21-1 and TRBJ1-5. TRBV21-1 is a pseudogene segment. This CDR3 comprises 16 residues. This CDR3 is CASSKGREVDNQPQHF. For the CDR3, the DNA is TGTGCCAGCAGCAAAGGAAGGGAGGTTGACAATCAGCCCCAGCATTTT.

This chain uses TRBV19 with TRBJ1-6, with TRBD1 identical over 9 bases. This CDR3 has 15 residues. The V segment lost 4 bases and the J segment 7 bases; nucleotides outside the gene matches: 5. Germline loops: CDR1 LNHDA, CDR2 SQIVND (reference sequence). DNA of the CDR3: TGTGCCAGTAGTACCTCCGGGACAGGGAATTCACCCCTCCACTTT. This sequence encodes CASSTSGTGNSPLHF. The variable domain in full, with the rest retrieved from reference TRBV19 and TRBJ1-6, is DGGITQSPKYLFRKEGQNVTLSCEQNLNHDAMYWYRQDPGQGLRLIYYSQIVNDFQKGDIAEGYSVSREKKESFPLTVTSAQKNPTAFYLCASSTSGTGNSPLHFGNGTRLTVT.

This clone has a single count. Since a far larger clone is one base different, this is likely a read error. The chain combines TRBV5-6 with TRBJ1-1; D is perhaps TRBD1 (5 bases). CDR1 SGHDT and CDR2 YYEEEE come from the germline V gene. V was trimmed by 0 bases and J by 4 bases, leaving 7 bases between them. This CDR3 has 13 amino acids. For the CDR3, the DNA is TGTGCCAGCAGCTTGGGCGGGGGCACTGAAGCTTTCTTT. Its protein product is CASSLGGGTEAFF.

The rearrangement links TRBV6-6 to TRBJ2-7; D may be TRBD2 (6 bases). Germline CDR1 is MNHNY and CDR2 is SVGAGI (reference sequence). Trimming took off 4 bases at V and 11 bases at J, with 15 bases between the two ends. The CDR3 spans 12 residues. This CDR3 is CASSSWGVKEYF. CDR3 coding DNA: TGTGCCAGCAGTTCGTGGGGGGTAAAGGAGTACTTC.

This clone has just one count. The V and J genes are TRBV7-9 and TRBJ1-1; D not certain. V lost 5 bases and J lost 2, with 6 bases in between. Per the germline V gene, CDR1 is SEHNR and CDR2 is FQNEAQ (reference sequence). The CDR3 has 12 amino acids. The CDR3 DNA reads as TGTGCCAGCAGCATACACAACACTGAAGCTTTCTTT. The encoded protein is CASSIHNTEAFF.

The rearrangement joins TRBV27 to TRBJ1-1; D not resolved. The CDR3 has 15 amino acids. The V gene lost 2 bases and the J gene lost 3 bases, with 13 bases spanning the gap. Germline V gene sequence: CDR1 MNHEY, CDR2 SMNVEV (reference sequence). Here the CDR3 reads CASSLVGEGDTEAFF. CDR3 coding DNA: TGTGCCAGCAGTTTAGTCGGGGAAGGAGACACTGAAGCTTTCTTT.

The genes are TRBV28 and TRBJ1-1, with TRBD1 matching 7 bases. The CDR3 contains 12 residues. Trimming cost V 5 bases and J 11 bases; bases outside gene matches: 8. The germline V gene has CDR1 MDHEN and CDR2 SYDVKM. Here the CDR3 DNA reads TGTGCCAGCAGTCCGTACAGGGGCTCGGCTTTCTTT. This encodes CASSPYRGSAFF.

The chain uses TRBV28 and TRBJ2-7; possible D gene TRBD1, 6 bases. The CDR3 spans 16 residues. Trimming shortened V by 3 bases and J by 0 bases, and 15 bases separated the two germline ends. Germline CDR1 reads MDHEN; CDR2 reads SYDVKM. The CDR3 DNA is TGTGCCAGCAGTTTTCCCCCACAGGACAGCTCCTACGAGCAGTACTTC. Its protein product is CASSFPPQDSSYEQYF.

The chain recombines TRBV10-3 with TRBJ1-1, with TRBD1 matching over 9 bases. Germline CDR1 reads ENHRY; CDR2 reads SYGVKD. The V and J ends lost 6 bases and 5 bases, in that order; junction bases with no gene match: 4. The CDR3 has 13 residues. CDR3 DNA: TGTGCCATCAGGGCCGGGACAGGGACTGAAGCTTTCTTT. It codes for CAIRAGTGTEAFF.

CDR3 sequence reads: CASSSQWLDGSGGELFF. Here the CDR3 DNA reads TGTGCCAGTAGTAGCCAGTGGCTAGACGGCTCGGGCGGGGAGCTGTTTTTT. V gene TRBV19 combines with J gene TRBJ2-2; D is unclear. V lost 4 bases to trimming and J lost 7 bases, with 22 bases between them. CDR1 and CDR2 (germline): LNHDA, SQIVND (reference sequence). The CDR3 covers 17 residues.

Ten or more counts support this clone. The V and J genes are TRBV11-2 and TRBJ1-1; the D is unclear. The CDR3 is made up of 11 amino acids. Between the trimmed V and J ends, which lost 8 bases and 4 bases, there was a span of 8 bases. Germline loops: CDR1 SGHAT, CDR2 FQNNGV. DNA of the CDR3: TGTGCCAGCTGTCACGGCACTGAAGCTTTCTTT. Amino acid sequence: CASCHGTEAFF.

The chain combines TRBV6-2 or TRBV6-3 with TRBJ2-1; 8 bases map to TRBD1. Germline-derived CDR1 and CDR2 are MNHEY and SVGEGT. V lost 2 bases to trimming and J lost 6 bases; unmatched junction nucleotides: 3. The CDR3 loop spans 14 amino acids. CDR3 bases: TGTGCCAGCAGTTACGTCGGACAGGGCAATGAGCAGTTCTTC. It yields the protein CASSYVGQGNEQFF.

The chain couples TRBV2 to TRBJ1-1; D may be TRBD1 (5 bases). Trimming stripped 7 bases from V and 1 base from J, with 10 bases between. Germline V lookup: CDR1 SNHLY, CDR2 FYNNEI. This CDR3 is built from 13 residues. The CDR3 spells CASTDIPNTEAFF. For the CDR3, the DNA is TGTGCCAGCACGGACATCCCGAACACTGAAGCTTTCTTT. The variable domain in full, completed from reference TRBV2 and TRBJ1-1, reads EPEVTQTPSHQVTQMGQEVILRCVPISNHLYFYWYRQILGQKVEFLVSFYNNEISEKSEIFDDQFSVERPDGSNFTLKIRSTKLEDSAMYFCASTDIPNTEAFFGQGTRLTVV.

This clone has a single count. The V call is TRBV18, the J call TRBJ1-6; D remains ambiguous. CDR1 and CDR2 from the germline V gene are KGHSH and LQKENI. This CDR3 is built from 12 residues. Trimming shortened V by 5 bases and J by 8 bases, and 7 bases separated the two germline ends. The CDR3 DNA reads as TGTGCCAGCTCAGGGAGGGATTCACCCCTCCACTTT. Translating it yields CASSGRDSPLHF. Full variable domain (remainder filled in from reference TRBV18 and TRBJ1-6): NAGVMQNPRHLVRRRGQEARLRCSPMKGHSHVYWYRQLPEEGLKFMVYLQKENIIDESGMPKERFSAEFPKEGPSILRIQQVVRGDSAAYFCASSGRDSPLHFGNGTRLTVT.

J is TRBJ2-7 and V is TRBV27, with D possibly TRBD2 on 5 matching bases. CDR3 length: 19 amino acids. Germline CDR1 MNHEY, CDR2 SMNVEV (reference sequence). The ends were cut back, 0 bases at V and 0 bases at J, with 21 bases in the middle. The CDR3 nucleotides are TGTGCCAGCAGTTTATCTGGGTGGGGTCGGACGGGGAGCTCCTACGAGCAGTACTTC. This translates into CASSLSGWGRTGSSYEQYF.

This CDR3 reads CASSLAPSGELYNEQFF. In DNA form, the CDR3 reads TGTGCCAGCAGCTTAGCGCCGAGCGGAGAGCTATACAATGAGCAGTTCTTC. The chain is built from TRBV7-6 and TRBJ2-1; D possibly corresponds to TRBD2 (5 bases). Trimming took off 0 bases at V and 4 bases at J, with 16 bases between the two ends. The germline gives CDR1 SGHVS, CDR2 FNYEAQ. The CDR3 is 17 amino acids. Looking up the rest from reference TRBV7-6 and TRBJ2-1 gives the full variable domain: GAGVSQSPRYKVTKRGQDVALRCDPISGHVSLYWYRQALGQGPEFLTYFNYEAQQDKSGLPNDRFSAERPEGSISTLTIQRTEQRDSAMYRCASSLAPSGELYNEQFFGPGTRLTVL.

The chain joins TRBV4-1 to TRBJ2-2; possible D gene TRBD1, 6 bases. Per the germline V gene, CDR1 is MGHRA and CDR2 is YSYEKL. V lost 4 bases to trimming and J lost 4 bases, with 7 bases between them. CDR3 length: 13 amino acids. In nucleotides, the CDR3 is TGCGCCAGCAGCCTGACAGGCACCGGGGAGCTGTTTTTT. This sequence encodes CASSLTGTGELFF.

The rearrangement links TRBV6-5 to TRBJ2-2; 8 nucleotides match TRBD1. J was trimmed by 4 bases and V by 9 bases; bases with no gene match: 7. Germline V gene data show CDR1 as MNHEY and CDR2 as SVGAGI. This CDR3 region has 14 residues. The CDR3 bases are TGTGCCAGTGAAGACAGGGGACTCACCGGGGAGCTGTTTTTT. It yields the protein CASEDRGLTGELFF.

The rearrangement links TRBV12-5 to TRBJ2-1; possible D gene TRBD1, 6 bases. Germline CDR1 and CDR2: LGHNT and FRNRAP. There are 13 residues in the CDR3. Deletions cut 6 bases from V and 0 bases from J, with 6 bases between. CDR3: CASGDSSYNEQFF. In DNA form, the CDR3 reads TGTGCTAGTGGGGACAGCTCCTACAATGAGCAGTTCTTC.

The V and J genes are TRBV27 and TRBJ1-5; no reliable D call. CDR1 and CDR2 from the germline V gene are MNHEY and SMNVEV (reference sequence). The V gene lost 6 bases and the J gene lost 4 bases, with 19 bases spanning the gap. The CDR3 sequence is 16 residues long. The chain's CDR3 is CASRPKAAVYNQPQHF. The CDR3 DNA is TGTGCCAGCAGACCGAAAGCGGCAGTTTATAATCAGCCCCAGCATTTT.

The CDR3 loop reads CASSYGGGREYDEQYF. The CDR3 nucleotides are TGTGCCAGCAGTTATGGCGGGGGACGGGAATACGACGAGCAGTACTTC. The chain has TRBV6-5 and TRBJ2-7; TRBD2 matches at 7 bases. The CDR3 is 16 residues long. Germline CDR1 is MNHEY and CDR2 is SVGAGI. With 3 bases clipped from V and 5 bases from J, the junction kept 13 bases outside the gene matches.

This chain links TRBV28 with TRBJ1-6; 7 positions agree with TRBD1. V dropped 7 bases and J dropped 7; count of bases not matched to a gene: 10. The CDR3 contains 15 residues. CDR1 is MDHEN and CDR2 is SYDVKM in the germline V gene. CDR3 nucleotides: TGTGCCAGCAACAGGGACAGCGTTATCAATTCACCCCTCCACTTT. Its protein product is CASNRDSVINSPLHF.

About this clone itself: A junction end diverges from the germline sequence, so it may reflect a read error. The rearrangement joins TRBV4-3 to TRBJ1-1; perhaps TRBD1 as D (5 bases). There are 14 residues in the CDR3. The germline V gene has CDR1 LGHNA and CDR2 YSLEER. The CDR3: CASSQPGLKTEAFF. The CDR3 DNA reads TGCGCCAGCAGCCAGCCGGGACTGAAAACTGAAGCTTTCTTT.